This is a list of T cell receptor beta chains from one sample in a study of identical twins. TCRdb passed the 5' RACE reads through MiXCR, listing each CDR3 protein once. The sample records more than 250,000 distinct CDR3 sequences, under 9.5% being singletons. The sample was also linked to a second study, of yellow fever vaccine responses in identical twins.

Sequencing was performed on memory (CD45RO+) T cells sorted from blood. The receptors here all came from a woman between 18 and 29 years old in good health. The CDR3 runs from the conserved cysteine through the conserved F or W. D genes are given only for firm matches. Some rows mark clone size as missing; the rest say once, few, many or name a class of expanded clone.

TRBV5-1	TRBJ1-1	many	TRBD1	CASRGDRMNTEAFF	TGCGCCAGCAGAGGGGACAGGATGAACACTGAAGCTTTCTTT
TRBV24-1	TRBJ1-4	-	-	CATSDSSGINEKLFF	TGTGCCACCAGTGATTCATCGGGGATTAATGAAAAACTGTTTTTT
TRBV28	TRBJ2-4	many	TRBD2	CASSVLGYRREGRVNIQYF	TGTGCCAGCAGTGTTCTCGGTTATCGACGGGAGGGAAGGGTAAACATTCAGTACTTC
TRBV29-1	TRBJ1-2	few	-	CSVERRVGYGYTF	TGCAGCGTTGAAAGGAGGGTCGGCTATGGCTACACCTTC
TRBV28	TRBJ1-5	few	TRBD1	CASSSKMGQVNQPQHF	TGTGCCAGCAGTTCGAAAATGGGACAGGTCAATCAGCCCCAGCATTTT
TRBV28	TRBJ2-7	-	TRBD1	CASRPHDRVVYEQYF	TGTGCCAGCAGACCCCACGACAGGGTGGTATACGAGCAGTACTTC
TRBV6-1	TRBJ2-1	-	-	CASSDVPITYNEQFF	TGTGCCAGCAGTGACGTCCCGATTACCTACAATGAGCAGTTCTTC
TRBV9	TRBJ2-5	-	-	CASSADGASAQETQYF	TGTGCCAGCAGCGCAGACGGAGCTAGCGCCCAAGAGACCCAGTACTTC
TRBV18	TRBJ1-2	few	-	CASSPSEFNYGYTF	TGTGCCAGCTCCCCCTCGGAGTTTAACTATGGCTACACCTTC
TRBV28	TRBJ1-5	many	TRBD1	CASRKDRWGNQPQHF	TGTGCCAGCAGGAAGGACAGGTGGGGCAATCAGCCCCAGCATTTT
TRBV21-1	TRBJ2-7	few	-	CASSKRDDGASYEQYF	TGTGCCAGCAGCAAGAGGGACGATGGGGCCTCCTACGAGCAGTACTTC
TRBV6-5	TRBJ2-2	-	-	CASSLQMDTGELFF	TGTGCCAGCAGTCTACAAATGGACACCGGGGAGCTGTTTTTT
TRBV18	TRBJ1-3	-	-	CASSPGAAGNTIYF	TGTGCCAGCTCACCAGGGGCTGCTGGAAACACCATATATTTT
TRBV2	TRBJ2-7	-	-	CASKARHSYEQYF	TGTGCCAGTAAAGCGAGACACTCCTACGAGCAGTACTTC
TRBV2	TRBJ2-5	few	TRBD1	CASRRDRGTSETQYF	TGTGCCAGCAGACGGGACAGGGGGACCTCAGAGACCCAGTACTTC
TRBV7-9	TRBJ2-1	many	-	CASSDHWNEQFF	TGTGCCAGCAGCGATCATTGGAATGAGCAGTTCTTC
TRBV5-1	TRBJ2-3	many	-	CASSFFYPGMGDTQYF	TGCGCCAGCAGCTTCTTTTATCCGGGGATGGGAGATACGCAGTATTTT
TRBV5-1	TRBJ2-1	few	TRBD1	CASSSVPGQVYNEQFF	TGCGCCAGCAGCTCGGTCCCGGGACAGGTATACAATGAGCAGTTCTTC
TRBV2	TRBJ2-1	few	TRBD2	CASRTPLGGGLSEQFF	TGTGCCAGCAGGACCCCCTTGGGGGGGGGTCTTAGTGAGCAGTTCTTC
TRBV18	TRBJ2-1	many	-	CASSPTGTPDNEQFF	TGTGCCAGCTCACCCACTGGGACGCCTGACAATGAGCAGTTCTTC
TRBV6-5	TRBJ2-2	many	TRBD1	CASSWSPRGQGSAGELFF	TGTGCCAGCAGTTGGAGCCCGAGGGGACAGGGGTCCGCCGGGGAGCTGTTTTTT
TRBV12-3/TRBV12-4	TRBJ1-6	many	-	CASSLAGSPLHF	TGTGCCAGCAGTTTAGCGGGATCACCCCTCCACTTT